These 15 T cell receptor beta chains were sequenced from one sample in a study of response to subunit inactivated influenza vaccine. TCRdb re-called the RT-PCR reads through MiXCR, storing one row per CDR3 protein. The sample contains around 520,000 distinct CDR3 sequences, 25% of which appear only once. The sample was CD4+ T cells sorted from PBMCs, taken about 5 days after vaccination. The receptors here all came from a man aged 45 to 65 who received an inactivated influenza vaccine.

This clonotype has more than one count but fewer than ten. J is TRBJ2-3 and V is TRBV7-2, with TRBD2 identical over 9 bases. The CDR3 sequence is 15 residues long. The trim removed 3 bases at V and 4 bases at J, leaving 5 bases unmatched. The germline V gene encodes CDR1 SGHTA and CDR2 FQGNSA. CDR3 nucleotides: TGTGCCAGCAGCTTCACGCGGGGGGGAGCAGATACGCAGTATTTT. Translating it yields CASSFTRGGADTQYF.

V usage is TRBV12-3 or TRBV12-4 and J usage is TRBJ2-4; 9 bases fit TRBD1. The CDR3 sequence is 16 residues long. V trimming: 6 bases; J trimming: 5 bases; junction bases outside the gene matches: 11. The CDR3 loop reads CASSPSPGQGENIQYF. DNA of the CDR3: TGTGCCAGCAGCCCCTCCCCGGGACAGGGAGAAAACATTCAGTACTTC.

This clonotype was recorded a few times. The chain joins TRBV7-9 to TRBJ1-1; D not resolved. Germline assignment: CDR1 SEHNR and CDR2 FQNEAQ (reference sequence). The CDR3 loop spans 16 amino acids. V was cut by 1 base and J by 2 bases, with 14 bases left in between. The CDR3 here is CASSLDSWRGNTEAFF. CDR3 DNA: TGTGCCAGCAGCTTAGACTCATGGCGGGGAAACACTGAAGCTTTCTTT.

This clonotype was recorded many times. The V call is TRBV7-2, the J call TRBJ2-7, with 13 bases fitting TRBD2. The V and J ends lost 5 bases and 2 bases, in that order; junction bases with no gene match: 3. The CDR3 consists of 15 residues. Germline CDR1 SGHTA, CDR2 FQGNSA. In nucleotides, the CDR3 is TGTGCCAGCAGCCCTACTAGCGGGAGGGCCTACGAGCAGTACTTC. Its protein product is CASSPTSGRAYEQYF.

This clonotype was counted only a few times. The gene calls are TRBV20-1 and TRBJ2-1; tentative D call: TRBD1 (5 bases). Trimming pared 4 bases from V and 4 bases from J, leaving 20 bases between. The CDR3 is made up of 16 amino acids. Germline V gene data show CDR1 as DFQATT and CDR2 as SNEGSKA (reference sequence). CDR3 coding DNA: TGCAGTGCTACCCCCAAGGGGCGTCATCTGTACAATGAGCAGTTCTTC. It specifies CSATPKGRHLYNEQFF.

CDR3 DNA: TGTGCCAGTAGTAAGAGGGACAGGGTAAATGGCTACACCTTC. This gives the protein CASSKRDRVNGYTF. The V and J genes are TRBV2 and TRBJ1-2, with 9 bases lining up with TRBD1. The CDR3 length is 14 residues. The J segment lost 6 bases and the V segment lost 9 bases, leaving 11 bases of the junction unmatched. Germline-derived CDR1 and CDR2 are SNHLY and FYNNEI.

The table lists this clonotype with a few counts. The rearrangement uses TRBV6-5 and TRBJ2-1, with 9 nucleotides matching TRBD1. Trimming cost V 0 bases and J 7 bases; bases outside gene matches: 16. CDR3 size: 19 residues. CDR1 MNHEY and CDR2 SVGAGI come from the germline V gene. The CDR3 nucleotides are TGTGCCAGCAGTTACTCCCCGAGTGGGACAGGGCATATACGGAATGAGCAGTTCTTC. Residues: CASSYSPSGTGHIRNEQFF.

This clonotype was seen only a few times. This rearrangement joins TRBV27 to TRBJ1-4, with D hard to call. Germline values: CDR1 MNHEY, CDR2 SMNVEV (reference sequence). With 4 bases removed from V and 7 bases from J, the gap between germline ends came to 13 bases. This CDR3 comprises 14 residues. DNA for the CDR3: TGTGCCAGCAGTTCCTTACCCCCGTCTGAAAAACTGTTTTTT. Translating gives CASSSLPPSEKLFF.

This chain connects TRBV6-5 to TRBJ2-1; D possibly uses TRBD1 or TRBD2 (5 bases each). Trimming pared 1 base from V and 5 bases from J, leaving 6 bases between. The germline V gene encodes CDR1 MNHEY and CDR2 SVGAGI. The length of the CDR3 is 13 residues. The CDR3: CASSYLGDNEQFF. DNA of the CDR3: TGTGCCAGCAGTTACTTGGGGGACAATGAGCAGTTCTTC.

This clonotype was seen a few times. This chain links TRBV29-1 with TRBJ2-1; possible D gene TRBD2, 5 bases. The CDR3 runs 15 residues. CDR1 is SQVTM, CDR2 ANQGSEA, per germline. Trimming took 1 base from V and 0 from J, leaving 10 bases between them. CDR3 in amino acids: CSVEGSGSSYNEQFF. CDR3 DNA sequence: TGCAGCGTTGAAGGTTCTGGGAGCTCCTACAATGAGCAGTTCTTC.

This clonotype came up a few times. This clone may be a read error of a much larger clone one base away. The chain recombines TRBV3-1 with TRBJ2-7, with 8 bases fitting TRBD1. V lost 4 bases, J lost 3 bases, and 2 bases stayed unmatched. The germline gives CDR1 LGHDT, CDR2 YNNKEL (reference sequence). The CDR3 is made up of 13 amino acids. CDR3 region: CASSRGTGYEQYF. The CDR3 region has the DNA TGTGCCAGCAGCCGAGGGACAGGCTACGAGCAGTACTTC.

This clonotype has just a few counts. The chain employs TRBV10-3 and TRBJ1-4, with 9 bases matching TRBD1. The trim removed 8 bases at V and 6 bases at J, leaving 4 bases unmatched. Looked up from germline, CDR1 is ENHRY and CDR2 is SYGVKD. The CDR3 loop spans 13 amino acids. The CDR3 DNA reads TGTGCCATCGGGAGGACAGGGGATGAAAAACTGTTTTTT. Its translation is CAIGRTGDEKLFF.

In this sample, this clonotype turned up a few times. The chain recombines TRBV7-9 with TRBJ1-2; D is unresolved. Germline lookup yields CDR1 SEHNR and CDR2 FQNEAQ (reference sequence). This CDR3 has 13 amino acids. Trimming left V 1 base short and J 1 base short, with 4 bases between. The CDR3 reads CASSLGVNYGYTF. The CDR3 nucleotides are TGTGCCAGCAGCTTAGGCGTTAACTATGGCTACACCTTC.

The gene calls are TRBV20-1 and TRBJ2-5; TRBD2 matches 7 bases. CDR3 size: 14 residues. V lost 0 bases, J lost 7 bases, and 8 bases stayed unmatched. Germline lookup yields CDR1 DFQATT and CDR2 SNEGSKA (reference sequence). The CDR3 coding sequence is TGCAGTGCTAGAGATCGGAGCGGGGTGGGGACCCAGTACTTC. The encoded protein is CSARDRSGVGTQYF.

V gene TRBV20-1 combines with J gene TRBJ2-7; a weak D match, TRBD1 (6 bases). The germline gives CDR1 DFQATT, CDR2 SNEGSKA (reference sequence). With 2 bases removed from V and 4 bases from J, the gap between germline ends came to 12 bases. The CDR3 has 13 amino acids. The CDR3 loop is CSARRQDLYEQYF. CDR3 DNA sequence: TGCAGTGCTAGACGACAGGACCTTTACGAGCAGTACTTC.